This is a list of T cell receptor beta chains from one sample in a study of PD-1 blockade in mismatch repair-deficient tumors. Profiling relied on immunoSEQ multiplex PCR, and the TCRdb table lists in-frame clones only, not all of them. The sample lists 100,000 to 150,000 clones; around 86% were seen once. This specimen consisted of peripheral blood, obtained 44 weeks after starting pembrolizumab. These receptors were taken from an adult with mismatch repair-deficient cancer. Each CDR3 is given with its conserved first and last residue. The D gene is left open where the match is weak. Rows give clone size only sometimes, using once, few, many, or a class for an expanded clone.

clone size: -; CDR3 length: 16; D gene: -; J gene: TRBJ2-5; V gene: TRBV5-4; CDR3 DNA: TGTGCCAGCAGCTCGGTCTCCGGCGGGCCTGAAGAGACCCAGTACTTC; CDR3 protein: CASSSVSGGPEETQYF
clone size: -; CDR3 length: 15; D gene: -; J gene: TRBJ2-7; V gene: TRBV11-3; CDR3 DNA: TGTGCCAGCAGCTTAGTACTGGGACTCCAATACGAGCAGTACTTC; CDR3 protein: CASSLVLGLQYEQYF
clone size: -; CDR3 length: 13; D gene: -; J gene: TRBJ2-7; V gene: TRBV30; CDR3 DNA: TGTGCCTGGTCTTTCGGGATCAATCGCGAGCAGTACTTC; CDR3 protein: CAWSFGINREQYF
clone size: -; CDR3 length: 12; D gene: -; J gene: TRBJ2-7; V gene: TRBV28; CDR3 DNA: TGTGCCAGCAAACCAGGGGCAGGCGAGCAGTACTTC; CDR3 protein: CASKPGAGEQYF
clone size: once; CDR3 length: 13; D gene: TRBD1; J gene: TRBJ2-2; V gene: TRBV11-3; CDR3 DNA: TGTGCCAGCAGGACAGGGAAGGTCGGGGAGCTGTTTTTT; CDR3 protein: CASRTGKVGELFF
clone size: -; CDR3 length: 12; D gene: -; J gene: TRBJ2-5; V gene: TRBV5-1; CDR3 DNA: TGCGCCAGCGCCAATCAGGGGGGGGCCCAGTACTTC; CDR3 protein: CASANQGGAQYF
clone size: few; CDR3 length: 16; D gene: TRBD1; J gene: TRBJ1-1; V gene: TRBV4-1; CDR3 DNA: TGCGCCAGCAGGTCGGGACAGGGAGGGAGTAACACTGAAGCTTTCTTT; CDR3 protein: CASRSGQGGSNTEAFF
clone size: -; CDR3 length: 12; D gene: -; J gene: TRBJ2-7; V gene: TRBV30; CDR3 DNA: TGTGCCTGGAGTTCAGGGTCCTACGAGCAGTACTTC; CDR3 protein: CAWSSGSYEQYF
clone size: -; CDR3 length: 14; D gene: -; J gene: TRBJ2-7; V gene: TRBV19; CDR3 DNA: TGTGCCAGTAGTATCGGGCAGGGAACCTACGAGCAGTACTTC; CDR3 protein: CASSIGQGTYEQYF
clone size: -; CDR3 length: 14; D gene: TRBD1; J gene: TRBJ2-4; V gene: TRBV7-9; CDR3 DNA: TGTGCCAGCGGTTTGGGACAGGGAAGTTTGGTTCAGTACTTC; CDR3 protein: CASGLGQGSLVQYF
clone size: -; CDR3 length: 15; D gene: TRBD1; J gene: TRBJ1-4; V gene: TRBV7-9; CDR3 DNA: TGTGCCAGCAGCTTGTCCGGGACAGGGAACGAAAAACTGTTTTTT; CDR3 protein: CASSLSGTGNEKLFF
clone size: -; CDR3 length: 15; D gene: -; J gene: TRBJ2-1; V gene: TRBV21-1; CDR3 DNA: TGTGCCAGCAGCATCCCGGGACAGGGGTACAATGAGCAGTTCTTC; CDR3 protein: CASSIPGQGYNEQFF
clone size: once; CDR3 length: 13; D gene: -; J gene: TRBJ1-1; V gene: TRBV28; CDR3 DNA: TGTGCCAGCAGTCGGGTGGCGAACACTGAAGCTTTCTTT; CDR3 protein: CASSRVANTEAFF
clone size: -; CDR3 length: 13; D gene: -; J gene: TRBJ2-7; V gene: TRBV19; CDR3 DNA: TGTGCCAGTAGTATAGGACTAGCCTACGAGCAGTACTTC; CDR3 protein: CASSIGLAYEQYF
clone size: -; CDR3 length: 13; D gene: -; J gene: TRBJ2-7; V gene: TRBV11-3; CDR3 DNA: TGTGCCAGCAGCCCTTATCCGGGGCGCGAGCAGTACTTC; CDR3 protein: CASSPYPGREQYF
clone size: -; CDR3 length: 13; D gene: -; J gene: TRBJ2-7; V gene: TRBV7-9; CDR3 DNA: TGTGCCAGCAGCCCGCCGGCAGAGGACGAGCAGTACTTC; CDR3 protein: CASSPPAEDEQYF
clone size: -; CDR3 length: 14; D gene: TRBD1; J gene: TRBJ2-5; V gene: TRBV29-1; CDR3 DNA: TGCAGCGTTGAGACAGGGGAGGCCAGAGAGACCCAGTACTTC; CDR3 protein: CSVETGEARETQYF
clone size: -; CDR3 length: 15; D gene: TRBD2; J gene: TRBJ2-1; V gene: TRBV29-1; CDR3 DNA: TGCAGCGCTACTAGCGGGAGGTCGGGGTTGAGTGAGCAGTTCTTC; CDR3 protein: CSATSGRSGLSEQFF
clone size: -; CDR3 length: 14; D gene: -; J gene: TRBJ2-7; V gene: TRBV29-1; CDR3 DNA: TGCAGCGTTGCGCTTCCAGGTGGAACCTACGAGCAGTACTTC; CDR3 protein: CSVALPGGTYEQYF
clone size: -; CDR3 length: 14; D gene: -; J gene: TRBJ2-3; V gene: TRBV7-6; CDR3 DNA: TGTGCCAGCAGCTTGGATAGACTAGTAGATACGCAGTATTTT; CDR3 protein: CASSLDRLVDTQYF
clone size: -; CDR3 length: 13; D gene: TRBD1; J gene: TRBJ2-1; V gene: TRBV6-6; CDR3 DNA: TGTGCCAGCAGTTACCAGGGGGCCGATGAGCAGTTCTTC; CDR3 protein: CASSYQGADEQFF
clone size: -; CDR3 length: 14; D gene: TRBD2; J gene: TRBJ2-5; V gene: TRBV30; CDR3 DNA: TGTGCCTGGCTGCCCCCCTTTACTAGCGGGAGCCAGTACTTC; CDR3 protein: CAWLPPFTSGSQYF
clone size: -; CDR3 length: 13; D gene: -; J gene: TRBJ1-4; V gene: TRBV29-1; CDR3 DNA: TGCAGCGTTGCCGGGGGGCAGAATGAAAAACTGTTTTTT; CDR3 protein: CSVAGGQNEKLFF
clone size: -; CDR3 length: 15; D gene: TRBD2; J gene: TRBJ2-1; V gene: TRBV5-1; CDR3 DNA: TGCGCCAGCAGCTTGTTACCGACTAGCTCCGATGAGCAGTTCTTC; CDR3 protein: CASSLLPTSSDEQFF
clone size: -; CDR3 length: 15; D gene: TRBD2; J gene: TRBJ2-1; V gene: TRBV23-1; CDR3 DNA: TGCGCCAGCAGGAGTCTAGCGGGAGGACCCAATGAGCAGTTCTTC; CDR3 protein: CASRSLAGGPNEQFF
clone size: once; CDR3 length: 13; D gene: -; J gene: TRBJ2-2; V gene: TRBV9; CDR3 DNA: TGTGCCAGCAGCGCCCGGGGAAACGGGGAGCTGTTTTTT; CDR3 protein: CASSARGNGELFF
clone size: -; CDR3 length: 15; D gene: TRBD1; J gene: TRBJ2-7; V gene: TRBV7-9; CDR3 DNA: TGTGCCAGCAGCTCAACGGGACAGATGATCTACGAGCAGTACTTC; CDR3 protein: CASSSTGQMIYEQYF
clone size: -; CDR3 length: 13; D gene: TRBD1; J gene: TRBJ2-7; V gene: TRBV5-6; CDR3 DNA: TGTGCCAGCAGCTACGGACAGGGCTACGAGCAGTACTTC; CDR3 protein: CASSYGQGYEQYF
clone size: -; CDR3 length: 17; D gene: TRBD2; J gene: TRBJ2-5; V gene: TRBV11-2; CDR3 DNA: TGTGCCAGCAGCTTCCCCCGAAAGCGGGAGAGGTCAGAGACCCAGTACTTC; CDR3 protein: CASSFPRKRERSETQYF
clone size: -; CDR3 length: 15; D gene: -; J gene: TRBJ2-2; V gene: TRBV14; CDR3 DNA: TGTGCCAGCAGCCAAGTGCGAGTTAACACCGGGGAGCTGTTTTTT; CDR3 protein: CASSQVRVNTGELFF
clone size: -; CDR3 length: 14; D gene: TRBD2; J gene: TRBJ2-5; V gene: TRBV14; CDR3 DNA: TGTGCCAGCAGCCACCTAGCGGGATGGGAGACCCAGTACTTC; CDR3 protein: CASSHLAGWETQYF
clone size: -; CDR3 length: 15; D gene: -; J gene: TRBJ2-1; V gene: TRBV28; CDR3 DNA: TGTGCCAGTAGTACGGCGACAGTCTCCTACAATGAGCAGTTCTTC; CDR3 protein: CASSTATVSYNEQFF
clone size: few; CDR3 length: 16; D gene: TRBD2; J gene: TRBJ2-2; V gene: TRBV5-5; CDR3 DNA: TGTGCCAGCAGCCGGGGACTAGCGGGGACGAACGGGGAGCTGTTTTTT; CDR3 protein: CASSRGLAGTNGELFF
clone size: -; CDR3 length: 15; D gene: -; J gene: TRBJ1-4; V gene: TRBV5-1; CDR3 DNA: TGCGCCAGCAGCTTGGTAGGGGGTTCCGGTGAAAAACTGTTTTTT; CDR3 protein: CASSLVGGSGEKLFF
clone size: -; CDR3 length: 14; D gene: -; J gene: TRBJ2-2; V gene: TRBV27; CDR3 DNA: TGTGCCAGCAGTTTATTGGTCCGTGCCGGGGAGCTGTTTTTT; CDR3 protein: CASSLLVRAGELFF
clone size: -; CDR3 length: 16; D gene: -; J gene: TRBJ2-1; V gene: TRBV27; CDR3 DNA: TGTGCCAGCAGTTTATCGGTTCTATGGCGGTACAATGAGCAGTTCTTC; CDR3 protein: CASSLSVLWRYNEQFF
clone size: -; CDR3 length: 15; D gene: -; J gene: TRBJ2-5; V gene: TRBV2; CDR3 DNA: TGTGCCAGCAGTGCCCCCGCCCTTGGGAAAGAGGCCCAGTACTTC; CDR3 protein: CASSAPALGKEAQYF
clone size: once; CDR3 length: 16; D gene: -; J gene: TRBJ1-4; V gene: TRBV30; CDR3 DNA: TGTGCCTGGACCCATCGGAACAGGGCCGATAATGAAAAACTGTTTTTT; CDR3 protein: CAWTHRNRADNEKLFF
clone size: -; CDR3 length: 20; D gene: -; J gene: TRBJ2-2; V gene: TRBV2; CDR3 DNA: TGTGCCAGCAACAGGGGGCGGCTAGCGGGAGATGGAAGTTTTTCCGGGGAGCTGTTTTTT; CDR3 protein: CASNRGRLAGDGSFSGELFF
clone size: few; CDR3 length: 17; D gene: -; J gene: TRBJ2-7; V gene: TRBV5-1; CDR3 DNA: TGCGCCAGCACCATTGGTAGGGGGTCCGGGGATTTCTACGAGCAGTACTTC; CDR3 protein: CASTIGRGSGDFYEQYF
clone size: -; CDR3 length: 11; D gene: -; J gene: TRBJ2-1; V gene: TRBV29-1; CDR3 DNA: TGCAGCGTTAAGAGGGCCAATGAGCAGTTCTTC; CDR3 protein: CSVKRANEQFF
clone size: -; CDR3 length: 15; D gene: -; J gene: TRBJ1-1; V gene: TRBV7-3; CDR3 DNA: TGTGCCAGCAGCTACGTTCGGGGCGAGAACACTGAAGCTTTCTTT; CDR3 protein: CASSYVRGENTEAFF
clone size: -; CDR3 length: 18; D gene: TRBD2; J gene: TRBJ2-3; V gene: TRBV9; CDR3 DNA: TGTGCCAGCAGCCCGACCGGGACTAGCGGGAGGGCCACAGATACGCAGTATTTT; CDR3 protein: CASSPTGTSGRATDTQYF
clone size: -; CDR3 length: 14; D gene: -; J gene: TRBJ2-7; V gene: TRBV7-2; CDR3 DNA: TGTGCCAGCAGCCCCCGGACAGCCTCCTACGAGCAGTACTTC; CDR3 protein: CASSPRTASYEQYF
clone size: -; CDR3 length: 14; D gene: -; J gene: TRBJ1-3; V gene: TRBV2; CDR3 DNA: TGTGCCAGCAGTCCCCCCCGCTCTGGAAACACCATATATTTT; CDR3 protein: CASSPPRSGNTIYF
clone size: -; CDR3 length: 15; D gene: TRBD1; J gene: TRBJ1-4; V gene: TRBV10-2; CDR3 DNA: TGCGCCAGCAGAGACAAACAGGGGACTAATGAAAAACTGTTTTTT; CDR3 protein: CASRDKQGTNEKLFF
clone size: -; CDR3 length: 18; D gene: -; J gene: TRBJ2-5; V gene: TRBV5-1; CDR3 DNA: TGCGCCAGCAGCTTGGGGACAGTAGGAGTTGGGCTTATAGAGACCCAGTACTTC; CDR3 protein: CASSLGTVGVGLIETQYF
clone size: -; CDR3 length: 12; D gene: -; J gene: TRBJ2-1; V gene: TRBV21-1; CDR3 DNA: TGTGCCAGCAGCAAAGCTCCCCTAAGTCTGTTCTTC; CDR3 protein: CASSKAPLSLFF
clone size: -; CDR3 length: 14; D gene: -; J gene: TRBJ1-2; V gene: TRBV13; CDR3 DNA: TGTGCCAGCAGCTTAGGTTACAGGGAGAATGGCTACACCTTC; CDR3 protein: CASSLGYRENGYTF
clone size: few; CDR3 length: 16; D gene: -; J gene: TRBJ2-5; V gene: TRBV2; CDR3 DNA: TGTGCCAGCAGTGAATATCGTCAGGGACGAAAGGAGACCCAGTACTTC; CDR3 protein: CASSEYRQGRKETQYF